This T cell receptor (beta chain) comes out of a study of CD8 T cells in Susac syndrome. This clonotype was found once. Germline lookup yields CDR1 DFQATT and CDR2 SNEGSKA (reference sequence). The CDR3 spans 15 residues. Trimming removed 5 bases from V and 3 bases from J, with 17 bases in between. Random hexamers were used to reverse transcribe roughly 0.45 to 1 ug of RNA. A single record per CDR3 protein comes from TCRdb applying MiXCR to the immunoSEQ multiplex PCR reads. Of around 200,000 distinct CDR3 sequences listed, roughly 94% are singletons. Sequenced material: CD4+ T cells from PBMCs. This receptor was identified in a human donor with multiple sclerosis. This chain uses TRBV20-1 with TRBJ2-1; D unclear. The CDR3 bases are TGCAGTGCTCTCGAAAGGCAATCTAGCTACAATGAGCAGTTCTTC. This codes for CSALERQSSYNEQFF.